The sequence of this T cell receptor beta chain was determined in a study of cytomegalovirus exposure and HLA in healthy donors. Study findings and constraints: Because they were indistinguishable, some V segments, including TRBV6-2 and TRBV6-3, were excluded. TCR beta V- and J-gene trimming, according to a later analysis, was linked to a missense DCLRE1C variant.

Trimming pared 1 base from V and 6 bases from J, leaving 15 bases between. Germline V gene data show CDR1 as MDHEN and CDR2 as SYDVKM. The CDR3 is 15 amino acids. For this clone: Its specificity is unknown.

The PCR had 60 Vbeta and 13 Jbeta primers. Repertoires were generated with immunoSEQ multiplex PCR, while TCRdb's copy carries only in-frame clones and drops some. The table has under 130,000 clones, 70% to 80% seen once; the top ten hold approximately 2%. The V gene is TRBV28, the J gene TRBJ1-1, with D perhaps TRBD1 (5 bases). The sequenced sample was PBMCs. The sequence was obtained from a man aged 25 to 40 in good health and CMV-seronegative. The CDR3 protein is CASSLFAREVAEAFF. The CDR3 nucleotides are TGTGCCAGCAGTTTATTTGCCAGGGAGGTTGCTGAAGCTTTCTTT.